A single sample gave rise to the 11 T cell receptor beta chains below, sequenced in a study of blood T cell repertoires in COVID-19. Profiling relied on immunoSEQ multiplex PCR, and the TCRdb table lists in-frame clones only, not all of them. The sample yields 250,000 to 300,000 clones, 88% seen once. The sequenced sample consisted of PBMCs or T cells enriched from blood (not recorded which). These receptors were obtained from a woman aged 55-70 years in a cohort exposed to, infected with or recovered from COVID-19 (not recorded which).

The chain joins TRBV15 to TRBJ2-7; TRBD1 matches 10 bases. The CDR3 contains 20 residues. Per germline, CDR1 LNHNV and CDR2 YYDKDF (reference sequence). Trimming took 0 bases from V and 4 from J; bases not matched to a gene: 18. The CDR3 sequence is CATSRDMPKNPGTGVYEQYF. CDR3 nucleotide sequence: TGTGCCACCAGCAGAGATATGCCCAAGAATCCCGGGACAGGGGTTTACGAGCAGTACTTC.

This clone showed up just once. The chain is built from TRBV10-2 and TRBJ1-1; TRBD1 matches at 7 bases. V was clipped by 8 bases and J by 0 bases; unmatched bases: 6. Germline lookup yields CDR1 WSHSY and CDR2 SAAADI. The CDR3 is made up of 14 amino acids. The CDR3 nucleotides read TGCGCCAGCCGGACAGGACTAATGAACACTGAAGCTTTCTTT. Translating gives CASRTGLMNTEAFF.

This clone was picked up one time. The V gene is TRBV24-1, the J gene TRBJ2-1, with D maybe TRBD2 (5 bases). Per the germline V gene, CDR1 is KGHDR and CDR2 is SFDVKD. Deletions cut 4 bases from V and 6 bases from J, with 9 bases between. The CDR3 has 13 amino acids. The CDR3 DNA follows: TGTGCCACCAGTGACGCGGACTCCAATGAGCAGTTCTTC. Amino acid sequence: CATSDADSNEQFF.

This chain uses TRBV29-1 with TRBJ2-1; no definite D call. This CDR3 region has 12 residues. Germline lookup yields CDR1 SQVTM and CDR2 ANQGSEA. Trimming took 2 bases from V and 4 from J, leaving 6 bases between them. CDR3 amino acids: CSVENFYNEQFF. The DNA of the CDR3 is TGCAGCGTTGAAAACTTTTACAATGAGCAGTTCTTC.

The rearrangement links TRBV28 to TRBJ1-2, with 8 bases matching TRBD1. The V segment lost 5 bases and the J segment 3 bases; nucleotides outside the gene matches: 8. This CDR3 region has 15 residues. Germline V gives CDR1 MDHEN, CDR2 SYDVKM. The CDR3 sequence: CASSNQGATYYGYTF. The CDR3 nucleotides read TGTGCCAGCAGTAACCAGGGGGCGACTTACTATGGCTACACCTTC.

The V gene is TRBV18, the J gene TRBJ2-5, with D possibly matching TRBD1 (6 bases). Trimming took off 6 bases at V and 2 bases at J, with 13 bases between the two ends. The CDR3 covers 14 residues. CDR1 KGHSH and CDR2 LQKENI come from the germline V gene. The CDR3, as DNA: TGTGCCAGCTCCCCCGGAAGGGGGCAAGAGACCCAGTACTTC. Translated, it gives CASSPGRGQETQYF.

The chain employs TRBV30 and TRBJ1-4; no clear D gene. The CDR3 is 15 amino acids. The V gene lost 0 bases and the J gene lost 3 bases, with 11 bases spanning the gap. Germline V gives CDR1 GTSNPN, CDR2 SVGIG (reference sequence). In DNA, the CDR3 is TGTGCCTGGAGTGTAATCCGGTTGGCTAATGAAAAACTGTTTTTT. Protein: CAWSVIRLANEKLFF.

The J gene is TRBJ2-7, the V gene TRBV4-3; 9 nucleotides line up with TRBD1. V lost 0 bases and J lost 0; bases outside the gene matches: 3. The germline V gene has CDR1 LGHNA and CDR2 YSLEER. The CDR3 contains 16 residues. DNA of the CDR3: TGCGCCAGCAGCCAAGATGGGACAGGGAGCTCCTACGAGCAGTACTTC. The encoded protein is CASSQDGTGSSYEQYF.

V is TRBV4-2 and J is TRBJ1-5, with 8 bases that match TRBD1. Germline values: CDR1 LGHNA, CDR2 YNFKEQ. V lost 1 base to trimming and J lost 7 bases; unmatched junction nucleotides: 9. The CDR3 consists of 16 residues. The chain's CDR3 is CASSQGVDRASQPQHF. The DNA for the CDR3 is TGTGCCAGCAGCCAAGGGGTGGACAGGGCATCCCAGCCCCAGCATTTT.

V and J are TRBV27 and TRBJ2-6; D might be TRBD1 (5 bases). V was clipped by 3 bases and J by 1 base, with 7 bases between them. CDR1 is MNHEY, CDR2 SMNVEV, per germline (reference sequence). The CDR3 contains 15 residues. For the CDR3, the DNA is TGTGCCAGCAGTTTCCAGGGATCTGGGGCCAACGTCCTGACTTTC. It is translated as CASSFQGSGANVLTF.

The chain is built from TRBV30 and TRBJ1-5, with D unresolved. The CDR3 is 12 amino acids. Trimming took 0 bases from V and 6 from J, leaving 6 bases between them. Germline V CDR1 and CDR2: GTSNPN, SVGIG (reference sequence). The CDR3 is CAWSVGSQPQHF. The CDR3 DNA is TGTGCCTGGAGTGTAGGGAGTCAGCCCCAGCATTTT.